The text below deals with one T cell receptor (beta chain). Its matching antigen is unknown. This entry is derived from a study of T cell responses to AZD1222 COVID-19 vaccine. Study results and caveats: At 160-218 and 743-854, vaccine-associated CD4 TCRs were dominant, and they spanned spike.

Trimming took 0 bases from V and 6 from J, leaving 13 bases between them. This CDR3 spans 14 amino acids. Germline V CDR1 and CDR2: SGHDT, YYEEEE. Profiled with immunoSEQ multiplex PCR; TCRdb holds only in-frame clones, not every one. The data show more than 80,000 clones, with around 93% seen just once and 28% held by the top ten. The starting material was peripheral blood, obtained 28 days after the second AZD1222 dose. This TCR was sampled from an adult who received the AZD1222 COVID-19 vaccine. The rearrangement joins TRBV5-6 to TRBJ2-7; D could derive from TRBD1 or TRBD2 (5 bases each). The CDR3 DNA reads TGTGCCAGCAGCTTGGGGGGGATTTTTACCGAGCAGTACTTC. Translated: CASSLGGIFTEQYF.